This is a list of T cell receptor beta chains from one sample in a study of response to subunit inactivated influenza vaccine. TCRdb redid the calling of the RT-PCR reads with MiXCR, one entry per CDR3 protein. This sample yields 650,000 to 800,000 distinct CDR3 sequences, of which around 18% are seen a single time; roughly a tenth belongs to the top ten. The sample consisted of PBMCs from blood, taken 4 to 6 days after vaccination. These receptors were collected from a man aged 50 to 60 who received an inactivated influenza vaccine. CDR3s include the opening cysteine and the closing phenylalanine or tryptophan. The D gene is left open where the match is weak. Clone size is stated in some rows and not others, as once, few, many or a class when expanded.

TRBJ2-2 | - | - | TRBV6-2/TRBV6-3 | 16 | TGTGCCACCAGCATTCACGGGACCGCGAACACCGGGGAGCTGTTTTTT | CATSIHGTANTGELFF
TRBJ2-5 | TRBD2 | - | TRBV11-2 | 18 | TGTGCCAGCAGCTCCTCACCGTGGACTAGCAAAGGGGGGAAGACCCAGTACTTC | CASSSSPWTSKGGKTQYF
TRBJ2-1 | - | many | TRBV12-3/TRBV12-4 | 16 | TGTGCCAGCAGTCCTCGCCGCCAGGGCTCCTACAATGAGCAGTTCTTC | CASSPRRQGSYNEQFF
TRBJ2-3 | - | - | TRBV12-3/TRBV12-4 | 14 | TGTGCCAGCAGTTTAGAACAGGAAACAGATACGCAGTATTTT | CASSLEQETDTQYF
TRBJ2-5 | - | many | TRBV12-3/TRBV12-4 | 15 | TGTGCCAGCAGTCGGACTACCGACGGCCAAGAGACCCAGTACTTC | CASSRTTDGQETQYF
TRBJ1-1 | TRBD1 | - | TRBV4-3 | 13 | TGCGCCAGCAGCCAAGACAGGGGGCAGGGAGCTTTCTTT | CASSQDRGQGAFF
TRBJ1-2 | - | - | TRBV7-2 | 13 | TGTGCCAGCAGCTTAATGTCAGCCTATGGCTACACCTTC | CASSLMSAYGYTF
TRBJ2-5 | TRBD2 | - | TRBV5-1 | 15 | TGCGCCAGCAGCTTGGCTGGGACTAGCTTCGAGACCCAGTACTTC | CASSLAGTSFETQYF
TRBJ2-7 | - | many | TRBV12-3/TRBV12-4 | 11 | TGTGCCAGCAGTCGCGGCGCCGAGCAGTACTTC | CASSRGAEQYF
TRBJ2-1 | - | few | TRBV28 | 15 | TGTGCCAGCATCCCCCGGGACTCCTTTATAAGAGAGCAGTTCTTC | CASIPRDSFIREQFF
TRBJ2-1 | - | many | TRBV12-3/TRBV12-4 | 14 | TGTGCCAGCAGTTTAGTTCAGGGGAGCAATGAGCAGTTCTTC | CASSLVQGSNEQFF
TRBJ2-3 | TRBD1 | few | TRBV5-1 | 14 | TGCGCCAGCTGGGACAGGGGTTTCACAGATACGCAGTATTTT | CASWDRGFTDTQYF
TRBJ2-1 | TRBD1 | few | TRBV5-1 | 14 | TGCGCCAGCAGCTTGCTGGGACAGGCAAATGAGCAGTTCTTC | CASSLLGQANEQFF
TRBJ2-4 | TRBD1 | few | TRBV28 | 17 | TGTGCCAGCAGGGCCTACGGGACAGGGATGGCCAAAAACATTCAGTACTTC | CASRAYGTGMAKNIQYF
TRBJ2-7 | - | - | TRBV3-1 | 13 | TGTGCCAGCAGCCAAGAGGGAGGCGGCGAGCAGTACTTC | CASSQEGGGEQYF
TRBJ2-1 | - | few | TRBV20-1 | 16 | TGCAGTGCTAGAGATCTCGGGCCAGGACCCTACAATGAGCAGTTCTTC | CSARDLGPGPYNEQFF